Each of the 11 T cell receptor beta chains below was sequenced from the same sample in a study of blood T cell repertoires in COVID-19 (dated by TCRdb to 2020 to 2022). Libraries were prepared through the immunoSEQ multiplex PCR assay. TCRdb carries this immuneACCESS record with in-frame sequences only. Its versions omit some clonotypes, under half of them owing to an unresolved V gene in the studies checked, with the rest unexplained. This sample comprises about 58,000 clones, roughly nine tenths of them detected only once. Jointly, the top ten make up 8% to 9% of the sample. Sequencing was carried out using peripheral blood. These receptors were obtained from a woman aged 70 to 79 with active COVID-19.

This chain connects TRBV9 to TRBJ2-7; 7 nucleotides match TRBD1. The germline CDR1 and CDR2 sequences are SGDLS and YYNGEE. This CDR3 is 15 amino acids long. V gave up 0 bases and J gave up 0 bases; unmatched junction bases: 3. The CDR3 coding sequence is TGTGCCAGCAGCGTAGGAGGGGGCAACTCCTACGAGCAGTACTTC. Its protein product is CASSVGGGNSYEQYF.

This clone was counted once. The chain combines TRBV5-1 with TRBJ1-1; 7 bases line up with TRBD1. The V gene's germline CDR1 is SGHRS and CDR2 YFSETQ. V trimming: 3 bases; J trimming: 1 base; junction bases outside the gene matches: 6. This CDR3 has 15 amino acids. CDR3 bases: TGCGCCAGCAGCTCATTACAGGGGCGGAACACTGAAGCTTTCTTT. It yields the protein CASSSLQGRNTEAFF. Supplemented by reference TRBV5-1 and TRBJ1-1, the full variable domain reads KAGVTQTPRYLIKTRGQQVTLSCSPISGHRSVSWYQQTPGQGLQFLFEYFSETQRNKGNFPGRFSGRQFSNSRSEMNVSTLELGDSALYLCASSSLQGRNTEAFFGQGTRLTVV.

The genes are TRBV7-9 and TRBJ1-1; D uncertain. Per germline, CDR1 SEHNR and CDR2 FQNEAQ (reference sequence). The ends were cut back, 5 bases at V and 1 base at J, with 14 bases in the middle. This CDR3 region has 15 residues. For the CDR3, the DNA is TGTGCCAGCAGCCCTCACCCAGAAGAGAACACTGAAGCTTTCTTT. Residues: CASSPHPEENTEAFF. Looking up the rest from reference TRBV7-9 and TRBJ1-1 gives the full variable domain: DTGVSQNPRHKITKRGQNVTFRCDPISEHNRLYWYRQTLGQGPEFLTYFQNEAQLEKSRLLSDRFSAERPKGSFSTLEIQRTEQGDSAMYLCASSPHPEENTEAFFGQGTRLTVV.

The chain links TRBV27 to TRBJ1-6; no firm D call. Trimming pared 5 bases from V and 0 bases from J, leaving 14 bases between. The CDR3 totals 17 residues. CDR1 MNHEY and CDR2 SMNVEV come from the germline V gene (reference sequence). CDR3 bases: TGTGCCAGCAGTCGCGACGGAGAGAGCTCCTATAATTCACCCCTCCACTTT. Translating it yields CASSRDGESSYNSPLHF.

The chain carries TRBV30 and TRBJ1-5, with 8 bases that match TRBD1. The CDR3 spans 13 residues. The V segment lost 3 bases and the J segment 2 bases; nucleotides outside the gene matches: 0. Germline V gene lookup returns CDR1 GTSNPN and CDR2 SVGIG (reference sequence). The CDR3, as DNA: TGTGCCTGGAGGGGACAGGGCAATCAGCCCCAGCATTTT. This sequence encodes CAWRGQGNQPQHF.

The rearrangement joins TRBV7-8 to TRBJ1-5; 7 nucleotides match TRBD1. The trim removed 5 bases at V and 6 bases at J, leaving 7 bases unmatched. This CDR3 comprises 14 residues. Germline V CDR1 and CDR2: SGHVS, FQNEAQ. The CDR3 DNA sequence: TGTGCCAGCAGCCGGACAGGTAAAGGTCAGCCCCAGCATTTT. This encodes CASSRTGKGQPQHF.

The rearrangement joins TRBV10-1 to TRBJ2-7; weak D call: TRBD2 (7 bases). The germline CDR1 and CDR2 sequences are WNHNN and SYGVQD (reference sequence). V gave up 7 bases and J gave up 4 bases, with 20 bases separating them. This CDR3 is built from 15 residues. Written as DNA, the CDR3 is TGCGCCAGCACCCGAGGGGGGGACATTTTATACGAGCAGTACTTC. This codes for CASTRGGDILYEQYF.

The V call is TRBV19, the J call TRBJ2-5; 7 positions agree with TRBD1. CDR1 is LNHDA and CDR2 is SQIVND in the germline V gene (reference sequence). J was trimmed by 5 bases and V by 3 bases; bases with no gene match: 6. This CDR3 comprises 14 residues. The CDR3 loop is CASSIQGQQETQYF. CDR3 nucleotide sequence: TGTGCCAGTAGTATCCAGGGACAGCAGGAGACCCAGTACTTC. The full variable domain, completed using reference TRBV19 and TRBJ2-5, is DGGITQSPKYLFRKEGQNVTLSCEQNLNHDAMYWYRQDPGQGLRLIYYSQIVNDFQKGDIAEGYSVSREKKESFPLTVTSAQKNPTAFYLCASSIQGQQETQYFGPGTRLLVL.

The chain is built from TRBV19 and TRBJ1-1; D is unclear. V was trimmed by 3 bases and J by 4 bases, leaving 9 bases between them. CDR1 is LNHDA and CDR2 is SQIVND in the germline V gene (reference sequence). CDR3 size: 13 residues. In DNA form, the CDR3 reads TGTGCCAGTAGTATTTGGCGGGGCACTGAAGCTTTCTTT. It translates to CASSIWRGTEAFF.

This clone occurred once. The CDR3 loop is CASRQDLDNEQFF. Here the CDR3 DNA reads TGCGCCAGCCGCCAAGATCTAGACAATGAGCAGTTCTTC. The chain joins TRBV5-1 to TRBJ2-1; D unresolved. The CDR3 length is 13 residues. The germline V gene has CDR1 SGHRS and CDR2 YFSETQ. V was cut by 7 bases and J by 5 bases, with 13 bases left in between.

The chain links TRBV12-3 or TRBV12-4 to TRBJ2-2; the D is unclear. V lost 5 bases and J 8 bases, leaving 9 bases between the germline ends. The CDR3 length is 12 residues. The CDR3 protein is CASSNVQGELFF. The CDR3 coding sequence is TGTGCCAGCAGTAATGTCCAGGGGGAGCTGTTTTTT.